A single sample gave rise to the 7 T cell receptor beta chains below, sequenced in a study of cytomegalovirus exposure and HLA in healthy donors. Amplification used 60 Vbeta primers and 13 Jbeta primers. The data were produced by immunoSEQ multiplex PCR, yet TCRdb's version contains in-frame clones alone and is incomplete. The sample has approximately 70,000 clones, 74% seen once. Sequenced material: PBMCs. The receptor source for this set is a human donor in good health.

This chain joins TRBV5-4 and TRBJ2-7; perhaps TRBD2 as D (5 bases). Per the germline V gene, CDR1 is SGHNT and CDR2 is YYREEE (reference sequence). This CDR3 has 14 amino acids. V gave up 2 bases and J gave up 3 bases, with 12 bases separating them. The CDR3: CASSLGLPHYEQYF. CDR3 sequence (DNA): TGTGCCAGCAGCTTAGGACTGCCCCACTACGAGCAGTACTTC.

The genes are TRBV9 and TRBJ2-1; 8 bases are shared with TRBD2. The CDR3 sequence is 15 residues long. Germline assignment: CDR1 SGDLS and CDR2 YYNGEE. J gave up 2 bases and V 1 base, and 2 bases lay outside the gene matches. The CDR3 here is CASSVSGSAYNEQFF. Here the CDR3 DNA reads TGTGCCAGCAGCGTAAGCGGGAGCGCCTACAATGAGCAGTTCTTC.

The chain links TRBV30 to TRBJ1-2; tentative D call: TRBD1 (5 bases). The CDR3 contains 16 residues. The germline V and J ends were trimmed by 3 bases and 0 bases, with 17 bases remaining between them. Germline lookup yields CDR1 GTSNPN and CDR2 SVGIG (reference sequence). The CDR3 protein is CAWSLDSFPSNYGYTF. DNA of the CDR3: TGTGCCTGGAGCCTAGACAGTTTCCCCTCTAACTATGGCTACACCTTC.

The chain has TRBV6-1 and TRBJ1-2; the D gene is possibly TRBD1 (6 bases). Trimming took off 3 bases at V and 2 bases at J, with 13 bases between the two ends. The CDR3 length is 15 residues. CDR1 is MNHNS, CDR2 SASEGT, per germline. CDR3 nucleotides: TGTGCCAGCAGTGACGACAGGAAAATCAACTATGGCTACACCTTC. As protein: CASSDDRKINYGYTF.

The V call is TRBV5-6, the J call TRBJ2-5; D may be TRBD1 (6 bases). With the DNA end fitting TRBJ2-7 better, the J assignment may be wrong. Per the germline V gene, CDR1 is SGHDT and CDR2 is YYEEEE. The CDR3 loop spans 16 amino acids. CDR3 bases: TGTGCCAGCAGCTCGCCACCGGGACAACCCCTGGGCGAGCAGTACTTC. Protein sequence: CASSSPPGQPLGEQYF.

V is TRBV29-1 and J is TRBJ2-2; TRBD1 matches 9 bases. Losses at the gene ends were 4 bases for V and 5 bases for J; bases not matched to a gene: 8. CDR3 size: 15 residues. Germline V CDR1 and CDR2: SQVTM, ANQGSEA. CDR3 sequence (DNA): TGCAGCGTTGGGACCCCCGGGACAGGGACCGGGGAGCTGTTTTTT. Translation gives CSVGTPGTGTGELFF.

The count of this clone is one. V usage is TRBV5-1 and J usage is TRBJ1-2, with D perhaps matching TRBD1 (5 bases). The CDR3 covers 17 residues. CDR1 SGHRS and CDR2 YFSETQ come from the germline V gene. With 0 bases removed from V and 8 bases from J, the gap between germline ends came to 23 bases. CDR3 nucleotides: TGCGCCAGCAGCTTGGATCGGACAAGGGCAAGAGGTGACGGCTACACCTTC. Its protein product is CASSLDRTRARGDGYTF.